The text below deals with one T cell receptor beta chain. Its antigen is still unknown. Other DNA sequences in the sample encode the same CDR3. Noted treatment: oral pan-JAK inhibitor, 5-10 mg twice daily. It was from alopecia areata patients that lesional scalp punch biopsies and peripheral blood were collected. This entry belongs to a study of CD8+ T cells in alopecia areata. Overall study: Twice daily, treated patients received 5 to 10 mg of oral tofacitinib. Whole-study results and caveats: Lesional scalp exceeded normal scalp in clonality, especially in alopecia totalis/universalis.

CDR3 length equals 15 residues. Trimming at V came to 1 base and at J to 1 base, leaving 3 bases not matched to a gene. Germline values: CDR1 SGHRS, CDR2 YFSETQ. Following extraction, RNA underwent reverse transcription to cDNA, which served as the sequencing template. The assay was immunoSEQ multiplex PCR, and TCRdb's table has in-frame clones only and misses some. Of about 220,000 clones in the sample, around 57% were seen once. This clonotype was obtained from a human donor with alopecia areata. The specimen was CD4+ T cells sorted from blood, collected at week 4, from a patient treated with tofacitinib. This chain links TRBV5-1 with TRBJ2-3; 7 bases are a match to TRBD1. The CDR3 protein is CASSLRGLRTDTQYF. The CDR3 nucleotides are TGCGCCAGCAGCTTGAGGGGGCTCCGCACAGATACGCAGTATTTT.